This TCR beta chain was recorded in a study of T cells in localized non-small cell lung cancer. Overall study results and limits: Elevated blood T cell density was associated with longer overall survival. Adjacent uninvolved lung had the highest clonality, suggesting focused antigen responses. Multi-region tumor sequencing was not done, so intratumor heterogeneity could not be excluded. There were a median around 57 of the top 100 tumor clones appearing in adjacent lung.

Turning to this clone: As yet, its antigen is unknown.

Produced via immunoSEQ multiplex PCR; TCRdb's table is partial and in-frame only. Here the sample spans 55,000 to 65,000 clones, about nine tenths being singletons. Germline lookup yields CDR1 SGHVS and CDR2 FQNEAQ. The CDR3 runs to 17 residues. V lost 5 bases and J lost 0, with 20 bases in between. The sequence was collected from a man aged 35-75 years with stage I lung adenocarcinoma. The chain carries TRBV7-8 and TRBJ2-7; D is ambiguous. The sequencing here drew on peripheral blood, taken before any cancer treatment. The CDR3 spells CASSPGRSGKSSYEQYF. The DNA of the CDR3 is TGTGCCAGCAGCCCCGGGCGAAGTGGGAAGAGCTCCTACGAGCAGTACTTC.